The clone carrying this T cell receptor beta chain was seen many times. Its antigen remains unknown. This entry belongs to a study of regulatory T cells in long-lasting Graves disease. Study-wide results and limits: The TCR repertoire of persistent Graves' patients was less diverse than that of newly diagnosed ones. Samples came from peripheral blood alone, without thyroid tissue.

The V end lost 4 bases, the J end lost 3 bases, and 14 bases lay between the germline ends. The length of the CDR3 is 14 residues. Germline-derived CDR1 and CDR2 are SGHRS and YFSETQ. Time point noted: persistent/refractory GD, antithyroid drugs over 5 years with positive TRAb. Isolated PBMC RNA provided the starting material for the TCR library. An endocrinology department located in Xi'an, China, was where the patients came from. Arm-PCR of CDR3 regions with iRepertoire HTBI primers generated TCR beta libraries. TCRdb used MiXCR to reprocess the multiplex PCR reads, holding one entry per CDR3 protein. The table includes under 450,000 distinct CDR3 sequences, roughly a quarter detected once.

The rearrangement links TRBV5-1 to TRBJ2-7, with a possible D match to TRBD1 (6 bases). The sequencing here drew on peripheral blood mononuclear cells (PBMCs), taken when the disease was refractory, from a patient treated with antithyroid drugs. This TCR was recovered from a female donor with Graves disease. CDR3 nucleotides: TGCGCCAGCAGCCTCTCAGGGGATAACTACGAGCAGTACTTC. This sequence encodes CASSLSGDNYEQYF.